This TCR beta chain derives from a study of CD8+CD57+ T cells in acquired aplastic anemia. This clonotype appeared many times. Patients chosen for sequencing had shown CD8+CD57+ cell expansion by flow cytometry. Diagnosis of severe acquired aplastic anemia applied to all patients. Patients were treatment-naive when blood was sampled. V lost 6 bases, J lost 4 bases, and 10 bases stayed unmatched. This CDR3 region has 15 residues. CDR1 and CDR2 (germline): LGHDT, YNNKEL (reference sequence). It was genomic DNA that served as the template for profiling TCR beta VDJ and CDR3. One entry per CDR3 protein, called by TCRdb with MiXCR from the reads. Among 100,000 to 150,000 distinct CDR3 sequences listed, approximately 36% were seen once.

The source is a human donor with aplastic anemia. The specimen was sorted CD4+, CD8+, or CD8+CD57+ T cells (not recorded which) from PBMCs. V gene TRBV3-1 combines with J gene TRBJ1-2, with 8 positions matching TRBD1. Here the CDR3 DNA reads TGTGCCAGCAGTTTTTCATGGGGGACAGGCTATGGCTACACCTTC. Translating gives CASSFSWGTGYGYTF.